The rows below give T cell receptor beta chains drawn from one sample of a study of identical twins. TCRdb called the 5' RACE reads again in MiXCR, with one record for every CDR3 protein. The sample holds 420,000 or so distinct CDR3 sequences, approximately 17% seen once. Sequencing was done on a sample of naive T cells sorted from blood. The receptor source for this set is a man between 45 and 60 years old in good health. Each CDR3 is given with its conserved first and last residue. The D gene is left open where the match is weak. Clone size is given for some rows only: seen once, a few or many times, or a class if the clone is expanded.

clone_size: many; v_call: TRBV15; j_call: TRBJ2-1; d_call: NA; cdr3_nt: TGTGCCACCAGCTACCACAATGAGCAGTTCTTC; cdr3_aa: CATSYHNEQFF
clone_size: NA; v_call: TRBV5-5; j_call: TRBJ2-4; d_call: NA; cdr3_nt: TGTACCAGCAGCTTGGCCAAAAAAAACATTCAGTACTTC; cdr3_aa: CTSSLAKKNIQYF
clone_size: NA; v_call: TRBV10-3; j_call: TRBJ2-2; d_call: TRBD1; cdr3_nt: TGTGCCGTCGCCCGGGACAGGGTCACCGGGGAGCTGTTTTTT; cdr3_aa: CAVARDRVTGELFF
clone_size: NA; v_call: TRBV6-5; j_call: TRBJ2-7; d_call: NA; cdr3_nt: TGTGCCAGCAGTTACTCGTTGTGGGGCGAGCAGTACTTC; cdr3_aa: CASSYSLWGEQYF
clone_size: NA; v_call: TRBV20-1; j_call: TRBJ2-7; d_call: NA; cdr3_nt: TGCAGTGCTAGAGGTCAGGGAAGGTACGAGCAGTACTTC; cdr3_aa: CSARGQGRYEQYF
clone_size: many; v_call: TRBV29-1; j_call: TRBJ1-1; d_call: NA; cdr3_nt: TGCAGCGCCGCAAGATCGGACACTGAAGCTTTCTTT; cdr3_aa: CSAARSDTEAFF
clone_size: NA; v_call: TRBV7-2; j_call: TRBJ1-1; d_call: TRBD1; cdr3_nt: TGTGCCAGCAGTCTCCAGGGGACAGTCATGAACACTGAAGCTTTCTTT; cdr3_aa: CASSLQGTVMNTEAFF
clone_size: NA; v_call: TRBV20-1; j_call: TRBJ1-2; d_call: NA; cdr3_nt: TGCAGTGCTAGAGAAACCGGGGCAACTAACTATGGCTACACCTTC; cdr3_aa: CSARETGATNYGYTF
clone_size: NA; v_call: TRBV18; j_call: TRBJ2-7; d_call: TRBD2; cdr3_nt: TGTGCCAGCCCACCGGGAGGACCCTACGAGCAGTACTTC; cdr3_aa: CASPPGGPYEQYF
clone_size: NA; v_call: TRBV7-8; j_call: TRBJ1-6; d_call: TRBD1; cdr3_nt: TGTGCCAGCAGCCGGGACAGCAATTCACCCCTCCACTTT; cdr3_aa: CASSRDSNSPLHF
clone_size: few; v_call: TRBV29-1; j_call: TRBJ1-1; d_call: NA; cdr3_nt: TGCAGCGTGTCGGTTAAATACACTGAAGCTTTCTTT; cdr3_aa: CSVSVKYTEAFF
clone_size: NA; v_call: TRBV5-1; j_call: TRBJ2-1; d_call: NA; cdr3_nt: TGCGCCAGCAGCTTGGCCGGACAGAACAATGAGCAGTTCTTC; cdr3_aa: CASSLAGQNNEQFF
clone_size: few; v_call: TRBV5-1; j_call: TRBJ2-2; d_call: NA; cdr3_nt: TGCGCCAGCAGCTTGGGGGTTACGACCGGGGAGCTGTTTTTT; cdr3_aa: CASSLGVTTGELFF
clone_size: NA; v_call: TRBV29-1; j_call: TRBJ2-3; d_call: TRBD2; cdr3_nt: TGCAGCGTTGCGCCTAGCGGGGGAATCACAGATACGCAGTATTTT; cdr3_aa: CSVAPSGGITDTQYF
clone_size: many; v_call: TRBV5-1; j_call: TRBJ2-7; d_call: TRBD1; cdr3_nt: TGCGCCAGCAGCTTGGGGGACAGTCCGACGTACGAGCAGTACTTC; cdr3_aa: CASSLGDSPTYEQYF
clone_size: few; v_call: TRBV20-1; j_call: TRBJ1-4; d_call: NA; cdr3_nt: TGCAGTGCTAGGACCCCCGTTAATGAAAAACTGTTTTTT; cdr3_aa: CSARTPVNEKLFF
clone_size: many; v_call: TRBV12-3/TRBV12-4; j_call: TRBJ2-1; d_call: TRBD2; cdr3_nt: TGTGCCAGCGTTAGCGGGGGGGAGGGTGAGCAGTTCTTC; cdr3_aa: CASVSGGEGEQFF
clone_size: NA; v_call: TRBV5-5; j_call: TRBJ1-5; d_call: TRBD1; cdr3_nt: TGTGCCAGCAGCCGGGACAGGGGAGGCAATCAGCCCCAGCATTTT; cdr3_aa: CASSRDRGGNQPQHF
clone_size: few; v_call: TRBV5-1; j_call: TRBJ2-1; d_call: NA; cdr3_nt: TGCGCCAGCAGAGTGAGCGCTAGCTCCTACAATGAGCAGTTCTTC; cdr3_aa: CASRVSASSYNEQFF
clone_size: few; v_call: TRBV20-1; j_call: TRBJ2-7; d_call: TRBD2; cdr3_nt: TGCAGTGCTAGAAACATAGGACTAGCGGGAACCTACGAGCAGTACTTC; cdr3_aa: CSARNIGLAGTYEQYF
clone_size: few; v_call: TRBV29-1; j_call: TRBJ1-5; d_call: TRBD1; cdr3_nt: TGCAGCGTTGTAGACAGGGGAGGCAATCAGCCCCAGCATTTT; cdr3_aa: CSVVDRGGNQPQHF
clone_size: few; v_call: TRBV12-3/TRBV12-4; j_call: TRBJ2-3; d_call: NA; cdr3_nt: TGTGCCAGCCGTCCTGGTGGGCCAGATACGCAGTATTTT; cdr3_aa: CASRPGGPDTQYF
clone_size: NA; v_call: TRBV4-2; j_call: TRBJ2-1; d_call: TRBD2; cdr3_nt: TGTGCCAGCAGCCAAGAAGCAGCGGGGGGGGAGCAGTTCTTC; cdr3_aa: CASSQEAAGGEQFF
clone_size: few; v_call: TRBV7-2; j_call: TRBJ2-1; d_call: TRBD2; cdr3_nt: TGTGCCAGCAGGCCCCCCCGGACTAGCGGCTCCTACAATGAGCAGTTCTTC; cdr3_aa: CASRPPRTSGSYNEQFF
clone_size: few; v_call: TRBV7-9; j_call: TRBJ1-6; d_call: NA; cdr3_nt: TGTGCCAGCAGCTTAGATGCTGCAGGAGTGTCACCCCTCCACTTT; cdr3_aa: CASSLDAAGVSPLHF
clone_size: few; v_call: TRBV5-6; j_call: TRBJ2-7; d_call: TRBD1; cdr3_nt: TGTGCCAGCAGCAAGGACAGGGGTGTGCAGTACTTC; cdr3_aa: CASSKDRGVQYF
clone_size: few; v_call: TRBV9; j_call: TRBJ2-5; d_call: NA; cdr3_nt: TGTGCCAGCAGCGTAGATATGGAGACCCAGTACTTC; cdr3_aa: CASSVDMETQYF
clone_size: NA; v_call: TRBV4-1; j_call: TRBJ1-5; d_call: NA; cdr3_nt: TGCGCCAGCAGCCAAGATCAGGCAGGGTGGAGCAATCAGCCCCAGCATTTT; cdr3_aa: CASSQDQAGWSNQPQHF
clone_size: NA; v_call: TRBV12-3/TRBV12-4; j_call: TRBJ2-1; d_call: TRBD1; cdr3_nt: TGTGCCAGCAGTCTCCAGGTTTTTGGTATGGGACAGGGTTTCAATGAGCAGTTCTTC; cdr3_aa: CASSLQVFGMGQGFNEQFF
clone_size: NA; v_call: TRBV6-5; j_call: TRBJ2-1; d_call: NA; cdr3_nt: TGTGCCAGCAGTTACGCCCAACCAGACTACAATGAGCAGTTCTTC; cdr3_aa: CASSYAQPDYNEQFF
clone_size: many; v_call: TRBV5-5; j_call: TRBJ2-6; d_call: NA; cdr3_nt: TGTGCCAGCAGCTTGTTCCAGTCGACTGGGGCCAACGTCCTGACTTTC; cdr3_aa: CASSLFQSTGANVLTF
clone_size: few; v_call: TRBV5-1; j_call: TRBJ2-2; d_call: NA; cdr3_nt: TGCGCCAGCAGCACCGGACAGATCAACACCGGGGAGCTGTTTTTT; cdr3_aa: CASSTGQINTGELFF
clone_size: few; v_call: TRBV5-5; j_call: TRBJ2-3; d_call: TRBD2; cdr3_nt: TGTGCCAGCAGCTTGAATGCGAGACTAGCGACAGATACGCAGTATTTT; cdr3_aa: CASSLNARLATDTQYF
clone_size: few; v_call: TRBV15; j_call: TRBJ2-3; d_call: TRBD2; cdr3_nt: TGTGCCACCAGCCCTAGGGGTGCGGGAGCCGTAGATACGCAGTATTTT; cdr3_aa: CATSPRGAGAVDTQYF
clone_size: few; v_call: TRBV6-4; j_call: TRBJ1-5; d_call: NA; cdr3_nt: TGTGCCAGCAGTGACTCAAGGGGCAGGGGCCTTAGCAATCAGCCCCAGCATTTT; cdr3_aa: CASSDSRGRGLSNQPQHF
clone_size: few; v_call: TRBV20-1; j_call: TRBJ2-1; d_call: NA; cdr3_nt: TGCAGTGCTAGAGAGGCAGGGGGGACCTACAATGAGCAGTTCTTC; cdr3_aa: CSAREAGGTYNEQFF
clone_size: NA; v_call: TRBV11-2; j_call: TRBJ2-1; d_call: TRBD1; cdr3_nt: TGTGCCAGCAGCGTCCACAGGGGCTCCTACAATGAGCAGTTCTTC; cdr3_aa: CASSVHRGSYNEQFF
clone_size: few; v_call: TRBV20-1; j_call: TRBJ2-7; d_call: TRBD2; cdr3_nt: TGCAGTGTACCGGGGAGGGGACTAGCTCGGTACTTC; cdr3_aa: CSVPGRGLARYF
clone_size: NA; v_call: TRBV19; j_call: TRBJ2-5; d_call: NA; cdr3_nt: TGTGCCAGTAGTATAGGTGGGCGAGAGACCCAGTACTTC; cdr3_aa: CASSIGGRETQYF
clone_size: few; v_call: TRBV6-1; j_call: TRBJ2-7; d_call: TRBD1; cdr3_nt: TGTGCCAGCAGCCTGGACAGGGGGCTCGACGAGCAGTACTTC; cdr3_aa: CASSLDRGLDEQYF
clone_size: few; v_call: TRBV20-1; j_call: TRBJ2-5; d_call: NA; cdr3_nt: TGCAGTGCCCGAAAGCAGCAAGAGACCCAGTACTTC; cdr3_aa: CSARKQQETQYF
clone_size: NA; v_call: TRBV4-3; j_call: TRBJ1-2; d_call: NA; cdr3_nt: TGCGCCAGCAGCCAAAGGGGTACGGGCTACACCTTC; cdr3_aa: CASSQRGTGYTF
clone_size: many; v_call: TRBV29-1; j_call: TRBJ2-1; d_call: NA; cdr3_nt: TGCAGCGTTGAAGATATTGCGATAAGCTCCTACAATGAGCAGTTCTTC; cdr3_aa: CSVEDIAISSYNEQFF
clone_size: many; v_call: TRBV24-1; j_call: TRBJ1-5; d_call: NA; cdr3_nt: TGTGCCACCAGTGATGGAGGGTTGGGAAGTCAGCCCCAGCATTTT; cdr3_aa: CATSDGGLGSQPQHF
clone_size: few; v_call: TRBV5-6; j_call: TRBJ2-1; d_call: NA; cdr3_nt: TGTGCCAGCAGCTTGTTCCCGAGCTCCTACAATGAGCAGTTCTTC; cdr3_aa: CASSLFPSSYNEQFF
clone_size: few; v_call: TRBV5-1; j_call: TRBJ1-1; d_call: NA; cdr3_nt: TGCGCCAGCAGGCCCGAGGGGGGATGGACTGAAGCTTTCTTT; cdr3_aa: CASRPEGGWTEAFF
clone_size: many; v_call: TRBV5-1; j_call: TRBJ2-7; d_call: NA; cdr3_nt: TGCGCCAGCAGCTTAACAACAGTTGTCTACGAGCAGTACTTC; cdr3_aa: CASSLTTVVYEQYF
clone_size: few; v_call: TRBV6-5; j_call: TRBJ2-1; d_call: NA; cdr3_nt: TGTGCCAGCAGTTACCGGGGTCGGAGTGAGCAGTTCTTC; cdr3_aa: CASSYRGRSEQFF
clone_size: many; v_call: TRBV5-1; j_call: TRBJ2-2; d_call: TRBD1; cdr3_nt: TGCGCCAGCAGCCGCGGGCAGGGGGCATTCGCGAACACCGGGGAGCTGTTTTTT; cdr3_aa: CASSRGQGAFANTGELFF
clone_size: many; v_call: TRBV25-1; j_call: TRBJ2-1; d_call: NA; cdr3_nt: TGTGCCAGCAGTGGGAGGATCTCGAAGAAGGGAGAGCAGTTCTTC; cdr3_aa: CASSGRISKKGEQFF
clone_size: many; v_call: TRBV20-1; j_call: TRBJ2-3; d_call: TRBD2; cdr3_nt: TGCAGTGGTAAACGGGGGGGGAACACAGATACGCAGTATTTT; cdr3_aa: CSGKRGGNTDTQYF
clone_size: NA; v_call: TRBV7-6; j_call: TRBJ1-1; d_call: TRBD1; cdr3_nt: TGTGCCAGCAGCCTAACCCTGGGACAGGGGGGCCTTGCCGGCATGAACACTGAAGCTTTCTTT; cdr3_aa: CASSLTLGQGGLAGMNTEAFF
clone_size: NA; v_call: TRBV4-3; j_call: TRBJ2-7; d_call: TRBD1; cdr3_nt: TGCGCCAGCAGCCAAGCATTCGCGACAGGGCTCGACGAGCAGTACTTC; cdr3_aa: CASSQAFATGLDEQYF
clone_size: NA; v_call: TRBV28; j_call: TRBJ2-2; d_call: NA; cdr3_nt: TGTGCCGGCGGGCAGCCGAACACCGGGGAGCTGTTTTTT; cdr3_aa: CAGGQPNTGELFF